A single sample is the source of the 19 T cell receptor beta chains below, sequenced in a study of blood T cells in healthy people across ages. A sample-barcoded 5' primer and a J-beta primer mix were used in a second PCR of roughly 7 to 11 cycles. TCRdb called the 5' RACE reads again in MiXCR, with one record for every CDR3 protein. The table has 800,000 to 1,000,000 distinct CDR3 sequences, around 48% seen once. Sequencing used blood. The receptors shown here come from a man aged 25 to 45 in good health.

This clonotype was recorded many times. The V gene is TRBV20-1, the J gene TRBJ2-5, with 10 bases that match TRBD2. This CDR3 contains 15 residues. CDR1 and CDR2 from the germline V gene are DFQATT and SNEGSKA (reference sequence). V gave up 6 bases and J gave up 0 bases; unmatched junction bases: 7. The CDR3 DNA follows: TGCAGTGCGGAGCGGGGGGGCAGTCACCAAGAGACCCAGTACTTC. Protein sequence: CSAERGGSHQETQYF.

This clonotype was detected once. The chain has TRBV20-1 and TRBJ1-6, with D possibly matching TRBD1 (5 bases). The CDR3 contains 14 residues. Per the germline V gene, CDR1 is DFQATT and CDR2 is SNEGSKA (reference sequence). Trimming removed 0 bases from V and 6 bases from J, with 9 bases in between. CDR3 amino acids: CSAREEGPNSPLHF. In nucleotides, the CDR3 is TGCAGTGCTAGAGAAGAGGGACCTAATTCACCCCTCCACTTT.

This clonotype was seen a single time. The chain recombines TRBV30 with TRBJ2-5; TRBD2 matches at 10 bases. The J call may not be correct, given that the DNA end is closer to TRBJ2-7. Germline V CDR1 and CDR2: GTSNPN, SVGIG (reference sequence). This CDR3 has 15 residues. DNA of the CDR3: TGTGCCTGGAGTCCCTTTACTAGCGGGAACTACGAGCAGTACTTC. Protein product: CAWSPFTSGNYEQYF.

The CDR3 nucleotides are TGCGCCAGCAGCTCGCTGGTCAACTACGAGCAGTACTTC. Its protein product is CASSSLVNYEQYF. The V and J genes are TRBV5-1 and TRBJ2-7; no clear D gene. Trimming stripped 3 bases from V and 3 bases from J, with 10 bases between. The CDR3 totals 13 residues. The germline gives CDR1 SGHRS, CDR2 YFSETQ.

This clonotype was observed a handful of times. J is TRBJ1-6 and V is TRBV6-5; D gene uncertain. Trimming took 0 bases from V and 5 from J, leaving 11 bases between them. The CDR3 is 16 residues long. Germline CDR1 is MNHEY and CDR2 is SVGAGI. CDR3 protein: CASSYSLQRDNSPLHF. CDR3 in DNA: TGTGCCAGCAGTTACTCACTACAGAGAGATAATTCACCCCTCCACTTT.

The V gene is TRBV3-1, the J gene TRBJ1-2, with D possibly matching TRBD1 (6 bases). Per germline, CDR1 LGHDT and CDR2 YNNKEL (reference sequence). The germline V and J ends were trimmed by 5 bases and 1 base, with 11 bases remaining between them. This CDR3 is 14 amino acids long. CDR3 sequence (DNA): TGTGCCAGCAGCAGAGGGGGGAATAACTATGGCTACACCTTC. Translating gives CASSRGGNNYGYTF.

This clonotype appeared a few times. V usage is TRBV12-3 or TRBV12-4 and J usage is TRBJ2-5; D unresolved. V lost 6 bases, J lost 5 bases, and 13 bases lay in between. The CDR3 runs to 13 residues. The CDR3 sequence: CASRIRIGETQYF. CDR3 DNA sequence: TGTGCCAGCAGGATAAGGATTGGGGAGACCCAGTACTTC.

V gene TRBV12-3 or TRBV12-4 combines with J gene TRBJ2-1; 8 nucleotides line up with TRBD2. The J call is doubtful: the DNA matches TRBJ2-7 better. The CDR3 totals 14 residues. CDR3 nucleotide sequence: TGTGCCAGCAGCCCACTAGCGGTCTACAATGAGCAGTACTTC. Its protein is CASSPLAVYNEQYF.

The rearrangement joins TRBV4-3 to TRBJ1-6, with a possible D match to TRBD1 (6 bases). Between the trimmed V and J ends, which lost 0 bases and 7 bases, there was a span of 10 bases. CDR3 length: 15 residues. Germline-derived CDR1 and CDR2 are LGHNA and YSLEER. This chain's CDR3 is CASSQDPGGNSPLHF. In nucleotides, the CDR3 is TGCGCCAGCAGCCAAGATCCCGGGGGCAATTCACCCCTCCACTTT.

This clonotype was picked up a small number of times. V and J are TRBV6-6 and TRBJ2-4; D remains ambiguous. The CDR3 contains 13 residues. With 6 bases removed from V and 5 bases from J, the gap between germline ends came to 11 bases. The germline V gene encodes CDR1 MNHNY and CDR2 SVGAGI (reference sequence). The CDR3 DNA follows: TGTGCCAGCAGCGACCCCGCACAAAACATTCAGTACTTC. As protein: CASSDPAQNIQYF.

This rearrangement joins TRBV29-1 to TRBJ1-1; D possibly corresponds to TRBD1 (5 bases). Germline CDR1 and CDR2: SQVTM and ANQGSEA. The V gene lost 3 bases and the J gene lost 0 bases, with 14 bases spanning the gap. The CDR3 length is 15 residues. The CDR3 is CSVDGPRGLNTEAFF. DNA of the CDR3: TGCAGCGTTGATGGGCCTCGGGGGTTGAACACTGAAGCTTTCTTT.

The chain employs TRBV9 and TRBJ2-3, with D perhaps TRBD2 (6 bases). The V and J ends lost 4 bases and 4 bases respectively, with 19 bases between them. Germline CDR1 is SGDLS and CDR2 is YYNGEE. This CDR3 region has 16 residues. The CDR3 DNA is TGTGCCAGCAGCAAAGGACTAACTGGGGGAGCAGATACGCAGTATTTT. It yields the protein CASSKGLTGGADTQYF. Full variable domain (missing parts from reference TRBV9 and TRBJ2-3): DSGVTQTPKHLITATGQRVTLRCSPRSGDLSVYWYQQSLDQGLQFLIQYYNGEERAKGNILERFSAQQFPDLHSELNLSSLELGDSALYFCASSKGLTGGADTQYFGPGTRLTVL.

The chain is built from TRBV20-1 and TRBJ2-1; 11 bases line up with TRBD2. Germline V gene data show CDR1 as DFQATT and CDR2 as SNEGSKA (reference sequence). The length of the CDR3 is 15 residues. J lost 9 bases, V lost 5 bases, and 12 bases had no gene match. For the CDR3, the DNA is TGCAGTGCTGGTAAACTAGCGGGGGCCTATGTTGAGCAGTTCTTC. Translating gives CSAGKLAGAYVEQFF.

This chain uses TRBV7-9 with TRBJ2-3; 10 bases match TRBD2. Per the germline V gene, CDR1 is SEHNR and CDR2 is FQNEAQ (reference sequence). Trimming removed 0 bases from V and 5 bases from J; junction bases left unmatched: 8. The length of the CDR3 is 17 residues. CDR3 loop: CASSLALSGGAGDTQYF. CDR3 DNA sequence: TGTGCCAGCAGCTTAGCGCTGAGCGGGGGGGCAGGAGATACGCAGTATTTT.

V is TRBV20-1 and J is TRBJ1-1; 8 bases line up with TRBD1. The CDR3 loop spans 14 amino acids. V gave up 7 bases and J gave up 2 bases; unmatched junction bases: 9. The germline V gene encodes CDR1 DFQATT and CDR2 SNEGSKA (reference sequence). The CDR3 DNA reads TGCAGTGAAAAGCCAGGGGGCGGAAACACTGAAGCTTTCTTT. Its protein is CSEKPGGGNTEAFF.

The table lists this clonotype with a few counts. The V gene is TRBV29-1, the J gene TRBJ1-1; no definite D call. The CDR3 spans 13 residues. With 2 bases removed from V and 0 bases from J, the gap between germline ends came to 7 bases. CDR1 is SQVTM and CDR2 is ANQGSEA in the germline V gene. CDR3 sequence reads: CSVEQAMNTEAFF. The CDR3 DNA sequence: TGCAGCGTTGAACAGGCAATGAACACTGAAGCTTTCTTT.

The chain couples TRBV29-1 to TRBJ2-1; D may be TRBD1 or TRBD2 (6 bases each). V gave up 3 bases and J gave up 0 bases, with 15 bases separating them. There are 16 residues in the CDR3. Germline V lookup: CDR1 SQVTM, CDR2 ANQGSEA. The CDR3 bases are TGCAGCGTTGAGGGGGGTTGGGGGGCCTCCTACAATGAGCAGTTCTTC. Translation gives CSVEGGWGASYNEQFF.

The J gene is TRBJ1-5, the V gene TRBV12-3 or TRBV12-4; 7 nucleotides line up with TRBD1. J lost 6 bases, V lost 0 bases, and 2 bases had no gene match. The CDR3 spans 14 residues. The CDR3 is CASSLAGDSQPQHF. For the CDR3, the DNA is TGTGCCAGCAGTTTAGCAGGGGACAGTCAGCCCCAGCATTTT.

This chain uses TRBV29-1 with TRBJ1-1; D is ambiguous. CDR1 SQVTM and CDR2 ANQGSEA come from the germline V gene. The CDR3 covers 15 residues. V gave up 5 bases and J gave up 6 bases, with 22 bases separating them. CDR3 nucleotide sequence: TGCAGCGTTCTGATGGCAGACCCATTAGGACCTGAAGCTTTCTTT. Encoded protein: CSVLMADPLGPEAFF.